The 27 T cell receptor beta chains below come from one sample, sequenced in a study of immune heterogeneity within non-small cell lung tumors. Each sample used approximately 550 ng of genomic DNA from bulk tumor tissue. Several far-apart biopsies were taken per primary tumor during surgery. Patients had untreated, newly diagnosed non-small cell lung cancer and underwent curative surgery. It was with 32 V and 13 J primers that multiplex PCR amplified TCR beta CDR3. TCRdb independently ran MiXCR on the multiplex PCR reads; one entry per CDR3 protein. The table records around 15,000 distinct CDR3 sequences, 28% of them present only once. The sequenced material came from lung tumor tissue. The source of these receptors is a man aged 40-55 years with non-small cell lung cancer.

The chain employs TRBV30 and TRBJ1-1, with D maybe TRBD1 (6 bases). V was shortened by 0 bases and J by 3 bases, with 17 bases between the two germline ends. This CDR3 is 16 amino acids long. CDR1 and CDR2 from the germline V gene are GTSNPN and SVGIG (reference sequence). CDR3 residues: CAWSVRGSRQDTEAFF. For the CDR3, the DNA is TGTGCCTGGAGTGTAAGGGGGTCGAGGCAAGACACTGAAGCTTTCTTT.

By sample fraction, this clonotype is medium-sized. CDR3 nucleotides: TGTGCCAGCAGTATCCGACTAGCGGGAATAGTGAATGAGCAGTTCTTC. Translation: CASSIRLAGIVNEQFF. This chain links TRBV27 with TRBJ2-1; 11 bases are shared with TRBD2. The trim removed 5 bases at V and 7 bases at J, leaving 10 bases unmatched. The CDR3 length is 16 residues. Germline loops: CDR1 MNHEY, CDR2 SMNVEV (reference sequence).

This clonotype is labeled medium-sized. This chain joins TRBV6-5 and TRBJ1-4, with D possibly matching TRBD1 (5 bases). This CDR3 contains 14 residues. Germline assignment: CDR1 MNHEY and CDR2 SVGAGI. V lost 2 bases, J lost 6 bases, and 10 bases lay in between. DNA of the CDR3: TGTGCCAGCAGTTACCGGGGGACGGATGAAAAACTGTTTTTT. This translates into CASSYRGTDEKLFF.

Worth noting for this clonotype: Mismatch with germline at one junction end may stem from a read error. The rearrangement uses TRBV20-1 and TRBJ1-5, with 8 positions matching TRBD1. This CDR3 contains 19 residues. CDR1 and CDR2 (germline): DFQATT, SNEGSKA (reference sequence). The CDR3 sequence is CSARGIPDRGLSSNQPRHF. CDR3 in DNA: TGCAGTGCTAGAGGGATTCCCGACAGGGGACTATCTAGCAATCAGCCCCGGCATTTT.

With respect to this clonotype: This sequence may be a read error, since a much larger clone differs from it by one base. The gene calls are TRBV4-2 and TRBJ2-7, with TRBD2 matching over 11 bases. There are 18 residues in the CDR3. Germline V gives CDR1 LGHNA, CDR2 YNFKEQ. CDR3 in DNA: TGTGCCAGCAGCCTAGCCCCGACTAGCGGGATTACAGGGTACGACCAGTACTTC. This gives the protein CASSLAPTSGITGYDQYF.

As to this clonotype: This clone may be a read error of a much larger clone one base away. The V gene is TRBV4-1, the J gene TRBJ2-1; TRBD2 agrees at 7 bases. There are 16 residues in the CDR3. The germline V gene has CDR1 MGHRA and CDR2 YSYEKL. The CDR3 DNA sequence: TGCGCCAGCAGCCAGGTTCTAGCGGACTCCTACAATGGGCAGTTCTTC. It encodes CASSQVLADSYNGQFF.

This clonotype was found many times. The chain recombines TRBV20-1 with TRBJ1-2; D unclear. Trimming removed 5 bases at V and 7 bases at J, with 14 bases between. The germline V gene encodes CDR1 DFQATT and CDR2 SNEGSKA (reference sequence). This CDR3 contains 12 residues. The CDR3 spells CSADGSLGGYTF. CDR3 DNA: TGCAGTGCTGACGGGTCCCTCGGTGGCTACACCTTC.

This clonotype was recorded at least ten times. J is TRBJ2-3 and V is TRBV7-2; TRBD2 might be the D (6 bases). V lost 1 base, J lost 6 bases, and 14 bases lay in between. The CDR3 is made up of 15 amino acids. From germline, CDR1 is SGHTA and CDR2 FQGNSA. The CDR3 region has the DNA TGTGCCAGCAGCTTAGACCCGGGAGCGCAGGATACGCAGTATTTT. This codes for CASSLDPGAQDTQYF. Full variable domain (missing parts from reference TRBV7-2 and TRBJ2-3): GAGVSQSPSNKVTEKGKDVELRCDPISGHTALYWYRQSLGQGLEFLIYFQGNSAPDKSGLPSDRFSAERTGGSVSTLTIQRTQQEDSAVYLCASSLDPGAQDTQYFGPGTRLTVL.

Comment on this clonotype: It may be a read error: a sequence one base away is much more abundant. The chain has TRBV30 and TRBJ1-3; D is possibly TRBD1 (6 bases). Germline CDR1 reads GTSNPN; CDR2 reads SVGIG (reference sequence). The CDR3 extends over 14 amino acids. CDR3 protein: CAWRETGSGNTIFF. The CDR3 nucleotides are TGTGCCTGGAGAGAGACAGGCTCTGGAAACACCATATTTTTT.

A word on this clonotype: The missing conserved phenylalanine or tryptophan at the end of this CDR3 makes a read error likely. This chain connects TRBV20-1 to TRBJ2-1, with TRBD2 as a possible D gene (5 bases). The germline V gene encodes CDR1 DFQATT and CDR2 SNEGSKA (reference sequence). Trimming shortened V by 6 bases and J by 7 bases, and 10 bases separated the two germline ends. CDR3 length equals 11 residues. CDR3 sequence (DNA): TGCAGTGCCAGCGGCTTTAATGAGCAGTTCCTC. This encodes CSASGFNEQFL.

In its sample, this clonotype was seen many times. The chain combines TRBV29-1 with TRBJ2-1; 10 bases agree with TRBD2. V was pared by 6 bases and J by 4 bases, with 12 bases of the junction left unmatched. This CDR3 region has 16 residues. In germline, CDR1 is SQVTM, CDR2 ANQGSEA. The CDR3 region is CSVSSSGRAGYNEQFF. DNA for the CDR3: TGCAGCGTCTCCTCAAGCGGGAGGGCCGGGTACAATGAGCAGTTCTTC.

With respect to this clonotype: Sequence at one end of the junction differs from germline and may be a read error. V and J are TRBV5-1 and TRBJ1-2; D gene uncertain. CDR3 size: 14 residues. Per the germline V gene, CDR1 is SGHRS and CDR2 is YFSETQ. The CDR3: CASSLVGRSYGYAF. CDR3 sequence (DNA): TGCGCCAGCAGCTTGGTTGGGAGGTCGTATGGCTACGCCTTC.

This clonotype is classed as medium-sized. The rearrangement uses TRBV27 and TRBJ1-6, with unresolved D. The CDR3 length is 12 residues. CDR1 is MNHEY, CDR2 SMNVEV, per germline (reference sequence). Trimming stripped 3 bases from V and 7 bases from J, with 4 bases between. The CDR3 sequence is CASSFTNSPLHF. The CDR3 region has the DNA TGTGCCAGCAGTTTTACCAATTCACCCCTCCACTTT.

This clonotype was picked up a small number of times. J is TRBJ1-1 and V is TRBV20-1; the match to TRBD1 covers 10 bases. The V segment lost 2 bases and the J segment 7 bases; nucleotides outside the gene matches: 10. The CDR3 has 15 amino acids. Germline values: CDR1 DFQATT, CDR2 SNEGSKA (reference sequence). CDR3 region: CSARPGGQGKSEAFF. The CDR3 DNA follows: TGCAGTGCTAGACCCGGGGGACAGGGGAAGAGTGAAGCTTTCTTT.

As concerns this clonotype: A much larger clone lies a single base off, so this may be a read error. The V gene is TRBV6-9, the J gene TRBJ1-6; D gene uncertain. Germline V gives CDR1 MNHGY, CDR2 SVAAGI. CDR3 length: 12 residues. CDR3 protein: CSSSYLNSPLHF. As DNA, the CDR3 is TGTTCCAGCAGTTATTTGAATTCACCCCTCCACTTT.

The rearrangement uses TRBV6-1 and TRBJ2-5; 8 positions match TRBD1. This CDR3 region has 14 residues. V lost 5 bases, J lost 5 bases, and 7 bases stayed unmatched. Germline V gene data show CDR1 as MNHNS and CDR2 as SASEGT. CDR3 region: CASSSGGQGETQYF. The CDR3 nucleotides are TGTGCCAGCAGTTCAGGGGGCCAGGGGGAGACCCAGTACTTC.

This clonotype was detected many times. The rearrangement uses TRBV25-1 and TRBJ1-3; D unresolved. This CDR3 is built from 17 residues. V lost 4 bases and J lost 4, with 20 bases in between. Germline-derived CDR1 and CDR2 are MGHDK and SYGVNS. CDR3 nucleotide sequence: TGTGCCAGCAGTGCAACTGCGGGTCTAGTATCAGGAAACACCATATATTTT. Its protein product is CASSATAGLVSGNTIYF. Variable domain in full (rest from reference TRBV25-1 and TRBJ1-3): EADIYQTPRYLVIGTGKKITLECSQTMGHDKMYWYQQDPGMELHLIHYSYGVNSTEKGDLSSESTVSRIRTEHFPLTLESARPSHTSQYLCASSATAGLVSGNTIYFGEGSWLTVV.

Note on this clonotype: This may be a read error: a much more frequent sequence differs by one nucleotide. CDR3 DNA sequence: TGCGCCAGCAGCCATGGGTGGGTAGCGGGAGTCCTGCAGACCGGGGAGCTGTTTTTT. Protein: CASSHGWVAGVLQTGELFF. V and J are TRBV4-3 and TRBJ2-2, with TRBD2 matching over 9 bases. Germline V gene sequence: CDR1 LGHNA, CDR2 YSLEER. V dropped 3 bases and J dropped 5; count of bases not matched to a gene: 16. CDR3 length: 19 residues.

V is TRBV6-1 and J is TRBJ1-4, with D hard to call. CDR3 length: 14 residues. Germline V gene sequence: CDR1 MNHNS, CDR2 SASEGT. Trimming took 0 bases from V and 0 from J, leaving 2 bases between them. In DNA form, the CDR3 reads TGTGCCAGCAGTGAAGCTACAACTAATGAAAAACTGTTTTTT. Amino acids: CASSEATTNEKLFF.

On this clonotype: A much larger clone is a single base away; this may be a read error. The chain links TRBV19 to TRBJ2-5; D gene uncertain. The CDR3 consists of 14 residues. CDR1 and CDR2 from the germline V gene are LNHDA and SQIVND (reference sequence). The CDR3 is CSSSRSARFETQYF. CDR3 coding DNA: TGTTCCAGTAGTCGCTCGGCTCGGTTCGAGACCCAGTACTTC. The full variable domain, its missing parts supplied by reference TRBV19 and TRBJ2-5, is DGGITQSPKYLFRKEGQNVTLSCEQNLNHDAMYWYRQDPGQGLRLIYYSQIVNDFQKGDIAEGYSVSREKKESFPLTVTSAQKNPTAFYLCSSSRSARFETQYFGPGTRLLVL.

This clonotype was counted ten times or more. The J gene is TRBJ2-1, the V gene TRBV12-3 or TRBV12-4; D gene unclear. CDR3 size: 14 residues. The V gene lost 5 bases and the J gene lost 0 bases, with 8 bases spanning the gap. CDR3 nucleotide sequence: TGTGCCAGCAGTGTTCTGGGCTCCTACAATGAGCAGTTCTTC. Translating gives CASSVLGSYNEQFF.

Concerning this clonotype itself: One base away lies a much larger clone, so this may be a sequencing read error. This chain joins TRBV12-3 or TRBV12-4 and TRBJ2-1; the D is unclear. This CDR3 contains 10 residues. V was trimmed by 7 bases and J by 10 bases, leaving 8 bases between them. This chain's CDR3 is CASNRIEQFF. CDR3 sequence (DNA): TGTGCCAGCAATAGGATCGAGCAGTTCTTC.

At least ten counts were recorded for this clonotype. In DNA form, the CDR3 reads TGTGCCAGCAGCCAACGAGGTATCAGCGAGCAGTACTTC. It yields the protein CASSQRGISEQYF. The chain is built from TRBV3-1 and TRBJ2-7; D remains ambiguous. Between the trimmed V and J ends, which lost 2 bases and 6 bases, there was a span of 11 bases. Germline CDR1 and CDR2: LGHDT and YNNKEL (reference sequence). The CDR3 loop spans 13 amino acids.

Notes on this clonotype: At one end the junction does not follow the germline gene, possibly because of a read error. J is TRBJ1-3 and V is TRBV7-6; the match to TRBD1 covers 9 bases. CDR1 SGHVS and CDR2 FNYEAQ come from the germline V gene. This CDR3 has 16 amino acids. Here the CDR3 reads CASSLGTGGTRNTMYF. CDR3 sequence (DNA): TGTGCCAGCAGCTTAGGAACAGGGGGCACAAGAAACACCATGTATTTT.

Worth noting for this clonotype: With a much larger clone just one base away, this may be a read error. V gene TRBV6-4 combines with J gene TRBJ2-1, with unresolved D. This CDR3 has 15 amino acids. The V gene's germline CDR1 is MRHNA and CDR2 SNTAGT. The CDR3: CASSVGPSSYNGQFF. For the CDR3, the DNA is TGTGCCAGCAGTGTCGGGCCCAGCTCCTACAATGGGCAGTTCTTC.

Notes on this clonotype: Possible read error: a much larger clone is one base away. The gene calls are TRBV19 and TRBJ2-7; D possibly corresponds to TRBD1 (7 bases). Germline CDR1 LNHDA, CDR2 SQIVND (reference sequence). V lost 7 bases, J lost 5 bases, and 24 bases lay in between. This CDR3 is built from 16 residues. CDR3 amino acids: CASIIPQGGAIHEQYF. CDR3 in DNA: TGTGCCAGTATTATCCCTCAGGGGGGCGCGATCCACGAGCAGTACTTC.

In this sample, this clonotype turned up many times. J is TRBJ1-1 and V is TRBV11-2; no clear D gene. The CDR3 totals 14 residues. V was shortened by 6 bases and J by 1 base, with 12 bases between the two germline ends. Germline CDR1 is SGHAT and CDR2 is FQNNGV. The CDR3 reads CASSARTANTEAFF. For the CDR3, the DNA is TGTGCCAGCAGTGCCCGGACGGCGAACACTGAAGCTTTCTTT. The full variable domain, with the rest looked up from reference TRBV11-2 and TRBJ1-1, is EAGVAQSPRYKIIEKRQSVAFWCNPISGHATLYWYQQILGQGPKLLIQFQNNGVVDDSQLPKDRFSAERLKGVDSTLKIQPAKLEDSAVYLCASSARTANTEAFFGQGTRLTVV.